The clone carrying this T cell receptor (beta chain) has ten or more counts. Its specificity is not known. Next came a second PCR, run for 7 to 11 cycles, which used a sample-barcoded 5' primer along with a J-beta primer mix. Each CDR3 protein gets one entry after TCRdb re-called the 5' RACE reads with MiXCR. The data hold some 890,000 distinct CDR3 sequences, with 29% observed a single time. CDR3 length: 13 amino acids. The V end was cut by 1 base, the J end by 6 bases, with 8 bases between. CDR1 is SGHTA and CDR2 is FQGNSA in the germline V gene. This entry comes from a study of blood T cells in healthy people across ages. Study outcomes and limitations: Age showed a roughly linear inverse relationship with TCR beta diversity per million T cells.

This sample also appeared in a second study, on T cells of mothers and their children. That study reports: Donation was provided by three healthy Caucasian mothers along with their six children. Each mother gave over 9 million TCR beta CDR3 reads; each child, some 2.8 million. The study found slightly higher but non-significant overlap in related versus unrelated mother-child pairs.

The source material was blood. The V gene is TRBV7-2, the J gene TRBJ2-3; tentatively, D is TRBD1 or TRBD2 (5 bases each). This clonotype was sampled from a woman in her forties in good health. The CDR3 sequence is CASSLGGMDTQYF. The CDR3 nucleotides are TGTGCCAGCAGCTTAGGGGGGATGGATACGCAGTATTTT.